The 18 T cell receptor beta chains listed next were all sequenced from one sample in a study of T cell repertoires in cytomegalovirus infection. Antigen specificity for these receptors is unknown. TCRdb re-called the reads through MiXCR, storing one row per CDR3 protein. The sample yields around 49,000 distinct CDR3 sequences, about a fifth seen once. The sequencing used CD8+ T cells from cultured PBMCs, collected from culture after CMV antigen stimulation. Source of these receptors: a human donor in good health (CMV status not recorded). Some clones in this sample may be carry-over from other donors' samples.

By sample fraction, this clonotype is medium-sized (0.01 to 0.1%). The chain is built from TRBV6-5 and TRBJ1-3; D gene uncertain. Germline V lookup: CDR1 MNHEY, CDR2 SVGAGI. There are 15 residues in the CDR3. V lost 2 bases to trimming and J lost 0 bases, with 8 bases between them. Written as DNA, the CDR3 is TGTGCCAGCAGTTACGGCGGGTTCTCTGGAAACACCATATATTTT. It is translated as CASSYGGFSGNTIYF.

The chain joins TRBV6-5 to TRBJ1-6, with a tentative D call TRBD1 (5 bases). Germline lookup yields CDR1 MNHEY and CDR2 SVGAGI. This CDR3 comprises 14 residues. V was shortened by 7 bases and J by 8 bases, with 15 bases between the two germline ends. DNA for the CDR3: TGTGCCAGCATGTTGAGGGCCAGGGATTCACCCCTCCACTTT. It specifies CASMLRARDSPLHF.

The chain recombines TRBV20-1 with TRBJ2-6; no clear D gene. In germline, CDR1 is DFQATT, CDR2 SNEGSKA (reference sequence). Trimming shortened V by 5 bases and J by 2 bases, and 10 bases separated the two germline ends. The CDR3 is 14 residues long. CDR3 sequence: CSAAARAGANVLTF. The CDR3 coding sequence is TGCAGTGCTGCCGCTAGGGCTGGGGCCAACGTCCTGACTTTC.

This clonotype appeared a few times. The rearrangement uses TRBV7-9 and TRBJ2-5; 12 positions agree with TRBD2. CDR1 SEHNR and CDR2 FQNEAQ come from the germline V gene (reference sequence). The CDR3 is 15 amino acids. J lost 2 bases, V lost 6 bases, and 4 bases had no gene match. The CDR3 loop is CASRFGTSGQETQYF. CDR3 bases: TGTGCCAGCAGGTTCGGGACTAGCGGGCAAGAGACCCAGTACTTC.

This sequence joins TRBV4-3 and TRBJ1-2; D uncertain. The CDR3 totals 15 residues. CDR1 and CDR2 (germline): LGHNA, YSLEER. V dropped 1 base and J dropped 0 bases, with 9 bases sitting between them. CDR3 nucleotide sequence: TGCGCCAGCAGCCAAGCCAGGAATGCTAACTATGGCTACACCTTC. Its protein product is CASSQARNANYGYTF.

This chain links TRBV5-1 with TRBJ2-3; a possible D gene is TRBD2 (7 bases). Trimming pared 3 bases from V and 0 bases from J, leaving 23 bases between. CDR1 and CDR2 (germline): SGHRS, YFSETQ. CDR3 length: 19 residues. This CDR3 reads CASSSTFSPTGGSTDTQYF. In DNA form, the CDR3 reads TGCGCCAGCAGCTCCACATTTAGCCCGACGGGGGGCAGCACAGATACGCAGTATTTT.

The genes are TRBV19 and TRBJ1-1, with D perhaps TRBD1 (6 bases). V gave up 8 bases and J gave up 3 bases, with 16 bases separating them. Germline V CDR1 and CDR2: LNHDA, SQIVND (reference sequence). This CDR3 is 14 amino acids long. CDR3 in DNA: TGTGCCAGTGATACAGGGAGAATTGACACTGAAGCTTTCTTT. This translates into CASDTGRIDTEAFF.

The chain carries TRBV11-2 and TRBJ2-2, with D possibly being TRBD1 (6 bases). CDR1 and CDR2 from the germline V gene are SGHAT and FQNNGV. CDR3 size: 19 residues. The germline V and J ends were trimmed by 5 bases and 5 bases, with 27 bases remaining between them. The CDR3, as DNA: TGTGCCAGCAGCCGTTTAAACCCCGGATGGCAGGGGAAGACCGGGGAGCTGTTTTTT. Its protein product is CASSRLNPGWQGKTGELFF.

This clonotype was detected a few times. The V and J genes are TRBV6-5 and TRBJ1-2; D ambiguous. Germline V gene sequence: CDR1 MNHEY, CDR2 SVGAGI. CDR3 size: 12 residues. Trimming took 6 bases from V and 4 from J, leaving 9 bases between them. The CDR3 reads CASRRTGYGYTF. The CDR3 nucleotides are TGTGCCAGCAGGAGGACCGGCTATGGCTACACCTTC.

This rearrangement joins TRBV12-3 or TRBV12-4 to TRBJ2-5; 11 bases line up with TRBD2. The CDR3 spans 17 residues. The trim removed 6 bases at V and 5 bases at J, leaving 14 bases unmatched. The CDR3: CASSEGLAATPRETQYF. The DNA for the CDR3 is TGTGCCAGCAGCGAGGGACTAGCGGCCACTCCAAGGGAGACCCAGTACTTC.

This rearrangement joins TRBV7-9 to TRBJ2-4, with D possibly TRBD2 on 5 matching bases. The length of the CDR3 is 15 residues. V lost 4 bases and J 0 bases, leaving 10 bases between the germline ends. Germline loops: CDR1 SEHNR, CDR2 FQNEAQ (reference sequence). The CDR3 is CASSSAGLAKNIQYF. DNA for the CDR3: TGTGCCAGCAGCTCTGCAGGACTAGCCAAAAACATTCAGTACTTC.

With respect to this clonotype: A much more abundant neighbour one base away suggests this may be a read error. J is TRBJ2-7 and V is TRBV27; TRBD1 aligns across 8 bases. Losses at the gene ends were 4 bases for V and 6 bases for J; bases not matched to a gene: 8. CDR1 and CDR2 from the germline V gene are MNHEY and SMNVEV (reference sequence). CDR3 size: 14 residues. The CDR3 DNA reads TGTGCCAGCAGTTCCCCGAGACAGGGGAGCGAGCAGTACTTC. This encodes CASSSPRQGSEQYF.

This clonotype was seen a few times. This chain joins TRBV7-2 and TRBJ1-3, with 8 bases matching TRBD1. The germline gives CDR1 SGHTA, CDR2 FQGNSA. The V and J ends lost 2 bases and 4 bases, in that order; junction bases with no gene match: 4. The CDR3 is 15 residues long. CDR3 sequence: CASSLNRGEGNTIYF. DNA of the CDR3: TGTGCCAGCAGCTTAAACAGGGGGGAAGGAAACACCATATATTTT.

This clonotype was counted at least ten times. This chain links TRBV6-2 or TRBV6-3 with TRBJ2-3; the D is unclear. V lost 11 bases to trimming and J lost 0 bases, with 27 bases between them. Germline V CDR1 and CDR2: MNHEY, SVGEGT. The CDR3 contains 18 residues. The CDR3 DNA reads TGTGCCGCAAGTTACTCACTCGTCCACCTAACTAGCACAGATACGCAGTATTTT. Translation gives CAASYSLVHLTSTDTQYF.

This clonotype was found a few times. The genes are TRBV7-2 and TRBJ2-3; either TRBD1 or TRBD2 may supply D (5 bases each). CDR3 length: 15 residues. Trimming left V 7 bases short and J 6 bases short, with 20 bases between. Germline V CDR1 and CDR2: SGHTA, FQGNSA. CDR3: CASTPGTIIFDTQYF. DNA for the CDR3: TGTGCCAGCACCCCCGGGACGATCATCTTTGATACGCAGTATTTT.

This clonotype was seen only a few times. The CDR3 spells CASSPTSGGGTDTQYF. Here the CDR3 DNA reads TGTGCCAGCAGCCCTACTAGCGGGGGGGGCACAGATACGCAGTATTTT. This chain links TRBV7-3 with TRBJ2-3; 13 bases fit TRBD2. V was pared by 5 bases and J by 1 base, with 3 bases of the junction left unmatched. Germline values: CDR1 SGHTA, CDR2 FQGTGA. The CDR3 totals 16 residues.

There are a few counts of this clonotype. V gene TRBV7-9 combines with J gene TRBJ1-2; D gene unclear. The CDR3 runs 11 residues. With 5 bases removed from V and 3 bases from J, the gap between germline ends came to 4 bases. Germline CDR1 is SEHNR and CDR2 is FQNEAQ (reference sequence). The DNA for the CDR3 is TGTGCCAGCAGCGAATACTATGGCTACACCTTC. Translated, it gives CASSEYYGYTF.

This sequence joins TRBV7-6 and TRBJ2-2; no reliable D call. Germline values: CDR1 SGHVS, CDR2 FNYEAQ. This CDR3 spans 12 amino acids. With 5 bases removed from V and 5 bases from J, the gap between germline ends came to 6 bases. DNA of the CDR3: TGTGCCAGCAGCCCTAGAACCGGGGAGCTGTTTTTT. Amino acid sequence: CASSPRTGELFF.